This entry describes one T cell receptor (beta chain). Its antigen is unidentified. The entry originates in a study of sequential checkpoint blockade in melanoma. About the study: TCRβ was sequenced from DNA of 91 pretreatment tumors. After nivolumab or ipilimumab alone, around 24 patients had week-13 rebiopsies.

TCRdb's copy holds only in-frame clones and misses some; the assay was immunoSEQ multiplex PCR. This table holds several thousand clones, roughly 24% found once. Trimming removed 7 bases from V and 1 base from J, with 10 bases in between. This CDR3 comprises 13 residues. The germline gives CDR1 MNHGY, CDR2 SAAAGT. Treatment here: randomized to nivolumab then ipilimumab (arm A) or the reverse (arm B). DNA-damaging chemotherapy had not been given to any patient beforehand. Study-wide results and limits: Pretreatment TIL clonality tracked with response in the nivolumab-first arm.

The V and J genes are TRBV6-8 and TRBJ1-1; D is ambiguous. Sequenced here: tumor tissue (inferred from file names), sampled from a patient given nivolumab and ipilimumab in sequence. The TCR was taken from a human donor with melanoma. CDR3 amino acids: CASNQLRNTEAFF. CDR3 coding DNA: TGTGCCAGCAACCAACTCAGGAACACTGAAGCTTTCTTT.